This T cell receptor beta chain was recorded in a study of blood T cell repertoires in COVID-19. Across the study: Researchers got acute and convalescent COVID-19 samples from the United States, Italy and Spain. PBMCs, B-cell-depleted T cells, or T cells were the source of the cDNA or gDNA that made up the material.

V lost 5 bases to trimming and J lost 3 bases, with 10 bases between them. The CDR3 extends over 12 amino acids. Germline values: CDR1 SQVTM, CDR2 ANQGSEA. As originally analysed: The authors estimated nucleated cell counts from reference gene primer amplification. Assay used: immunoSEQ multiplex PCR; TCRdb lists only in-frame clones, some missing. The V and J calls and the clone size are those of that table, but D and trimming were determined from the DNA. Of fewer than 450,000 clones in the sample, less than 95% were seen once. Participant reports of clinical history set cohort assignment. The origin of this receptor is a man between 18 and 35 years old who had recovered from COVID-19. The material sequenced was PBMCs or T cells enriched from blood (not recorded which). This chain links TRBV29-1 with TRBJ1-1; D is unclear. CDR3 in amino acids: CSVSTVDTEAFF. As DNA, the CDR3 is TGCAGCGTTAGTACAGTGGACACTGAAGCTTTCTTT.